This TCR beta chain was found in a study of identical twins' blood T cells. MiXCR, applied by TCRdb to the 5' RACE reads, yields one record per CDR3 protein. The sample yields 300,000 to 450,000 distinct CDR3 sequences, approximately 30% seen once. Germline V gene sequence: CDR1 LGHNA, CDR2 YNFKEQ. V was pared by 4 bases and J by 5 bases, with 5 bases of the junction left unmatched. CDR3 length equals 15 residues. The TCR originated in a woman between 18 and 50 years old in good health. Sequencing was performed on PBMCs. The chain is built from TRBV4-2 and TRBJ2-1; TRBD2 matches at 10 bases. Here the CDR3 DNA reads TGTGCCAGCAGCCCCCGCCTAGCGGGAGACAATGAGCAGTTCTTC. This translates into CASSPRLAGDNEQFF.